The 11 T cell receptor beta chains below come from one sample, sequenced in a study of radiation and T cells in renal cell carcinoma. Time point reported: blood 2 weeks post-SBRT. Noted treatment: 15 Gy SBRT to primary tumor, nephrectomy 4 weeks later. Measured with immunoSEQ multiplex PCR; TCRdb has only the in-frame clones, and not every one. The data hold approximately 79,000 clones, with over 80% observed a single time. The material was blood, obtained from a patient whose treatment included radiotherapy and nephrectomy. The receptors originated from a man aged 55-75 years with renal cell carcinoma.

The V and J genes are TRBV5-1 and TRBJ1-1, with D possibly being TRBD1 (5 bases). V was shortened by 0 bases and J by 4 bases, with 13 bases between the two germline ends. CDR3 length: 15 residues. The V gene's germline CDR1 is SGHRS and CDR2 YFSETQ. DNA of the CDR3: TGCGCCAGCAGCTTGGTCGCAGGGTTAGGCACTGAAGCTTTCTTT. Residues: CASSLVAGLGTEAFF.

The chain is built from TRBV25-1 and TRBJ2-1; maybe TRBD1 (6 bases). Per the germline V gene, CDR1 is MGHDK and CDR2 is SYGVNS. Trimming took 4 bases from V and 5 from J, leaving 12 bases between them. The CDR3 consists of 14 residues. CDR3 nucleotides: TGTGCCAGCAGTGCCGCCGCAGGGGACAATGAGCAGTTCTTC. It specifies CASSAAAGDNEQFF.

The chain uses TRBV15 and TRBJ1-1; D gene uncertain. The CDR3 has 15 residues. Trimming pared 0 bases from V and 1 base from J, leaving 9 bases between. The germline V gene encodes CDR1 LNHNV and CDR2 YYDKDF (reference sequence). The CDR3 here is CATSRDKAANTEAFF. In nucleotides, the CDR3 is TGTGCCACCAGCAGAGATAAGGCAGCGAACACTGAAGCTTTCTTT.

About this clone itself: Other DNA sequences within the sample encode an identical CDR3. The CDR3 nucleotides read TGTGCCAGCAGTTTAGGGGGCCTCTATGGCTACACCTTC. This sequence encodes CASSLGGLYGYTF. The chain couples TRBV27 to TRBJ1-2; maybe TRBD1 (6 bases). This CDR3 comprises 13 residues. The ends were cut back, 2 bases at V and 4 bases at J, with 8 bases in the middle. Germline values: CDR1 MNHEY, CDR2 SMNVEV (reference sequence).

There are a few counts of this clone. V gene TRBV9 combines with J gene TRBJ2-1; TRBD2 agrees at 14 bases. CDR3 length: 20 amino acids. Germline CDR1 SGDLS, CDR2 YYNGEE. Germline trimming cut 0 bases from V and 0 bases from J; bases unmatched to any gene: 8. CDR3 nucleotide sequence: TGTGCCAGCAGCGTAGCGACTAGCGGGAGGGCCCCACCCTCCTACAATGAGCAGTTCTTC. It encodes CASSVATSGRAPPSYNEQFF.

The chain carries TRBV7-3 and TRBJ2-2, with D unclear. The V gene's germline CDR1 is SGHTA and CDR2 FQGTGA. Trimming cost V 6 bases and J 0 bases, with 8 bases left between them. CDR3 length: 14 residues. The CDR3 DNA reads as TGTGCCAGCAGAGGCCCTACGAACACCGGGGAGCTGTTTTTT. This gives the protein CASRGPTNTGELFF.

The CDR3 spells CASSLRQAPRTDTQYF. In nucleotides, the CDR3 is TGTGCCAGCAGCCTTAGACAGGCCCCACGCACAGATACGCAGTATTTT. This rearrangement joins TRBV6-6 to TRBJ2-3; possibly TRBD1 for D (6 bases). V lost 6 bases to trimming and J lost 1 base, with 17 bases between them. The germline CDR1 and CDR2 sequences are MNHNY and SVGAGI (reference sequence). The CDR3 runs 16 residues.

The chain joins TRBV7-2 to TRBJ2-1; 11 positions match TRBD2. The germline gives CDR1 SGHTA, CDR2 FQGNSA. The CDR3 length is 17 residues. J gave up 4 bases and V 1 base, and 6 bases lay outside the gene matches. Here the CDR3 DNA reads TGTGCCAGCAGCTTAGTGGCGGCTAGCGGGAGGTACAATGAGCAGTTCTTC. It is translated as CASSLVAASGRYNEQFF.

The chain has TRBV14 and TRBJ2-7; D unclear. Germline V gene sequence: CDR1 SGHDN, CDR2 FVKESK. This CDR3 region has 16 residues. V lost 6 bases and J 0 bases, leaving 18 bases between the germline ends. The CDR3 DNA is TGTGCCAGCAGTTATCAGGCGAAAAGGAGCTCCTACGAGCAGTACTTC. This codes for CASSYQAKRSSYEQYF.

A single count supports this clone. CDR3 in DNA: TGCAGCTCGATAGGGACTTCGGGCTACACCTTC. The encoded protein is CSSIGTSGYTF. V gene TRBV29-1 combines with J gene TRBJ1-2; a weak D match, TRBD1 (5 bases). Trimming shortened V by 8 bases and J by 8 bases, and 15 bases separated the two germline ends. Germline V gene lookup returns CDR1 SQVTM and CDR2 ANQGSEA. This CDR3 contains 11 residues.

The chain links TRBV9 to TRBJ2-1, with D tentatively TRBD2 (5 bases). With 0 bases removed from V and 6 bases from J, the gap between germline ends came to 13 bases. The CDR3 extends over 15 amino acids. The germline V gene has CDR1 SGDLS and CDR2 YYNGEE. The CDR3 nucleotides read TGTGCCAGCAGCGTAGGAGGCTCCGAGGGCAATGAGCAGTTCTTC. Translation: CASSVGGSEGNEQFF.